This TCR beta chain was recorded in a study of OX40 agonist ivuxolimab in advanced cancers. Anyone with autoimmune disease history or systemic immunosuppression was excluded. Regarding this clone: Other DNA sequences in the sample encode the same CDR3.

Some clones are missing from TCRdb's copy, which holds only in-frame ones; the method was immunoSEQ multiplex PCR. The repertoire holds around 80,000 clones, with roughly 84% as singletons. Germline CDR1 is SNHLY and CDR2 is FYNNEI. The CDR3 is 14 amino acids. The J segment lost 2 bases and the V segment lost 4 bases, leaving 2 bases of the junction unmatched. This chain uses TRBV2 with TRBJ1-5, with 7 bases aligning to TRBD1. The source is an adult with an advanced solid tumor such as melanoma, head and neck, liver or kidney cancer. The source material was CD4+ or CD8+ T cells sorted from blood, sampled in a trial of the OX40 agonist ivuxolimab. The CDR3 DNA reads as TGTGCCAGCAGTGGACAGGGAGGCAATCAGCCCCAGCATTTT. It translates to CASSGQGGNQPQHF. Supplemented by reference TRBV2 and TRBJ1-5, the full variable domain reads EPEVTQTPSHQVTQMGQEVILRCVPISNHLYFYWYRQILGQKVEFLVSFYNNEISEKSEIFDDQFSVERPDGSNFTLKIRSTKLEDSAMYFCASSGQGGNQPQHFGDGTRLSIL.